Shown below are 27 T cell receptor beta chains from a single sample sequenced in a study of T cell changes during pregnancy in multiple sclerosis. Measured with immunoSEQ multiplex PCR; TCRdb has only the in-frame clones, and not every one. The sample contains some 47,000 clones, more than 80% of which appear only once. This material consisted of CD8+ T cells from peripheral blood mononuclear cells, taken in the second trimester of pregnancy. All receptors come from a female donor with multiple sclerosis, enrolled in a pregnancy study.

The chain has TRBV11-2 and TRBJ2-1; 11 positions agree with TRBD2. With 5 bases clipped from V and 2 bases from J, the junction kept 8 bases outside the gene matches. The CDR3 runs 17 residues. Germline V gene lookup returns CDR1 SGHAT and CDR2 FQNNGV. CDR3 coding DNA: TGTGCCAGCAGCACCTGGACTAGCGGGTTGACCTACAATGAGCAGTTCTTC. As protein: CASSTWTSGLTYNEQFF.

This clone was seen only once. The chain uses TRBV27 and TRBJ1-5; TRBD1 matches 7 bases. Germline loops: CDR1 MNHEY, CDR2 SMNVEV (reference sequence). The length of the CDR3 is 18 residues. Losses at the gene ends were 3 bases for V and 1 base for J; bases not matched to a gene: 12. The CDR3 sequence is CASSLVGTGARSNQPQHF. The CDR3 DNA reads TGTGCCAGCAGTTTGGTTGGCACAGGGGCGAGGAGCAATCAGCCCCAGCATTTT.

The chain joins TRBV28 to TRBJ1-5, with unresolved D. V lost 7 bases and J lost 0, with 31 bases in between. The CDR3 covers 21 residues. Germline values: CDR1 MDHEN, CDR2 SYDVKM. The DNA for the CDR3 is TGTGCCAGCAAGGCCCCACTCAAGACCAGCCACGGCGGGTATAGCAATCAGCCCCAGCATTTT. Amino acids: CASKAPLKTSHGGYSNQPQHF.

The chain employs TRBV4-1 and TRBJ1-1, with D perhaps TRBD1 (5 bases). Germline CDR1 MGHRA, CDR2 YSYEKL. This CDR3 comprises 16 residues. The ends were cut back, 2 bases at V and 4 bases at J, with 17 bases in the middle. Written as DNA, the CDR3 is TGCGCCAGCAGCCAAAAGTTGGGGGGTTTGGTCACTGAAGCTTTCTTT. This translates into CASSQKLGGLVTEAFF.

The rearrangement joins TRBV5-1 to TRBJ2-1, with 7 bases that match TRBD1. This CDR3 contains 15 residues. Germline V gene lookup returns CDR1 SGHRS and CDR2 YFSETQ. With V trimmed by 0 bases and J by 9 bases, 9 bases remained unmatched. The CDR3 spells CASSLGGGLASEQFF. The DNA for the CDR3 is TGCGCCAGCAGCTTGGGAGGGGGCCTAGCTTCTGAGCAGTTCTTC.

This sequence joins TRBV29-1 and TRBJ1-1; D is ambiguous. V lost 0 bases, J lost 4 bases, and 12 bases lay in between. The length of the CDR3 is 14 residues. Looked up from germline, CDR1 is SQVTM and CDR2 is ANQGSEA. The CDR3 reads CSVEDLGVGTEAFF. CDR3 DNA: TGCAGCGTTGAAGATCTCGGGGTGGGCACTGAAGCTTTCTTT.

The V gene is TRBV7-9, the J gene TRBJ1-2; 7 nucleotides match TRBD1. V lost 5 bases, J lost 2 bases, and 8 bases stayed unmatched. The germline gives CDR1 SEHNR, CDR2 FQNEAQ (reference sequence). The CDR3 spans 15 residues. The CDR3 bases are TGTGCCAGCAGCGTTCCGGGACAGCAGAACTATGGCTACACCTTC. This codes for CASSVPGQQNYGYTF.

J is TRBJ2-2 and V is TRBV5-1; perhaps TRBD1 as D (5 bases). This CDR3 is 19 amino acids long. Between the trimmed V and J ends, which lost 4 bases and 5 bases, there was a span of 27 bases. CDR1 and CDR2 (germline): SGHRS, YFSETQ. The CDR3 DNA follows: TGCGCCAGCAGCGTTTACCTTCCCGCCGGGCAGGGTGGAACCGGGGAGCTGTTTTTT. As protein: CASSVYLPAGQGGTGELFF.

This rearrangement joins TRBV5-1 to TRBJ1-2, with 7 bases matching TRBD1. The germline V gene encodes CDR1 SGHRS and CDR2 YFSETQ. This CDR3 spans 16 amino acids. J gave up 4 bases and V 0 bases, and 9 bases lay outside the gene matches. CDR3 residues: CASSLERTGTVYGYTF. DNA for the CDR3: TGCGCCAGCAGCTTGGAGCGCACCGGGACAGTCTATGGCTACACCTTC.

The chain couples TRBV6-1 to TRBJ2-7; the D gene is possibly TRBD1 (7 bases). The CDR3 is made up of 15 amino acids. CDR1 is MNHNS, CDR2 SASEGT, per germline. V lost 8 bases and J lost 2, with 19 bases in between. The DNA of the CDR3 is TGTGCCAGCCCTCCGAGGACAGGCGGGACCTACGAGCAGTACTTC. Translated: CASPPRTGGTYEQYF.

The rearrangement joins TRBV5-8 to TRBJ2-7; 8 bases line up with TRBD1. This CDR3 has 14 residues. The junction had 8 bases not matched to a gene; V was cut back by 4 bases and J by 5 bases. Germline CDR1 and CDR2: SGHTS and YDEGEE. The CDR3: CASSLGTGGDEQYF. The CDR3 coding sequence is TGTGCCAGCAGCCTAGGGACAGGCGGCGACGAGCAGTACTTC.

The V and J genes are TRBV25-1 and TRBJ2-7; no reliable D call. The germline V gene encodes CDR1 MGHDK and CDR2 SYGVNS. The V end lost 3 bases, the J end lost 3 bases, and 3 bases lay between the germline ends. This CDR3 is 11 amino acids long. The CDR3 spells CASSDSYEQYF. CDR3 nucleotides: TGTGCCAGCAGTGATAGCTACGAGCAGTACTTC.

This chain joins TRBV10-3 and TRBJ2-7; tentatively, D is TRBD2 (5 bases). Germline-derived CDR1 and CDR2 are ENHRY and SYGVKD. Trimming removed 2 bases at V and 5 bases at J, with 13 bases between. The CDR3 contains 14 residues. The CDR3 DNA reads TGTGCCATCAGTGAGGGGTCAGGAGCGGACGAGCAGTACTTC. It is translated as CAISEGSGADEQYF.

The genes are TRBV2 and TRBJ1-5, with TRBD1 matching 9 bases. Germline V gene data show CDR1 as SNHLY and CDR2 as FYNNEI. J lost 0 bases, V lost 5 bases, and 2 bases had no gene match. CDR3 length: 15 amino acids. CDR3 loop: CASSRTGDSNQPQHF. In DNA, the CDR3 is TGTGCCAGCAGTAGGACAGGGGATAGCAATCAGCCCCAGCATTTT.

The chain has TRBV7-8 and TRBJ1-3; unclear D gene. Germline CDR1 and CDR2: SGHVS and FQNEAQ. The length of the CDR3 is 13 residues. V lost 5 bases, J lost 1 base, and 6 bases lay in between. The CDR3 region is CASSTNSGNTIYF. In nucleotides, the CDR3 is TGTGCCAGCAGCACAAATTCTGGAAACACCATATATTTT.

This clone was observed once. The rearrangement uses TRBV9 and TRBJ1-3, with D maybe TRBD1 (5 bases). The CDR3 is made up of 15 amino acids. CDR1 SGDLS and CDR2 YYNGEE come from the germline V gene. Trimming cost V 0 bases and J 0 bases, with 7 bases left between them. CDR3 sequence (DNA): TGTGCCAGCAGCGTAGGGGGGGGCTCTGGAAACACCATATATTTT. This codes for CASSVGGGSGNTIYF. Drawing the rest from reference TRBV9 and TRBJ1-3, the complete variable domain is DSGVTQTPKHLITATGQRVTLRCSPRSGDLSVYWYQQSLDQGLQFLIQYYNGEERAKGNILERFSAQQFPDLHSELNLSSLELGDSALYFCASSVGGGSGNTIYFGEGSWLTVV.

The rearrangement joins TRBV6-4 to TRBJ2-1; D unclear. The CDR3 is 14 residues long. Germline CDR1 and CDR2: MRHNA and SNTAGT. Deletions cut 4 bases from V and 4 bases from J, with 11 bases between. CDR3 DNA: TGTGCCAGCAGTGCCCAAGCCGAATACAATGAGCAGTTCTTC. Its translation: CASSAQAEYNEQFF.

The rearrangement uses TRBV6-4 and TRBJ2-3; 10 bases fit TRBD2. Germline trimming cut 6 bases from V and 6 bases from J; bases unmatched to any gene: 6. Germline values: CDR1 MRHNA, CDR2 SNTAGT. This CDR3 is 14 amino acids long. The CDR3 bases are TGTGCCAGCAGGAGCGGGGGGGCATCCGATACGCAGTATTTT. Protein product: CASRSGGASDTQYF.

This clone came up once. V usage is TRBV6-4 and J usage is TRBJ1-6; D remains unclear. V lost 3 bases and J 7 bases, leaving 13 bases between the germline ends. Germline CDR1 reads MRHNA; CDR2 reads SNTAGT. This CDR3 has 15 residues. CDR3 nucleotides: TGTGCCAGCAGTGAAGAGATGGGCAGCAATTCACCCCTCCACTTT. Its translation: CASSEEMGSNSPLHF.

The V gene is TRBV6-4, the J gene TRBJ2-6; D is unresolved. CDR3 length equals 15 residues. Trimming removed 0 bases at V and 0 bases at J, with 3 bases between. Germline lookup yields CDR1 MRHNA and CDR2 SNTAGT. DNA of the CDR3: TGTGCCAGCAGTGACTCGAGCTCTGGGGCCAACGTCCTGACTTTC. Translated, it gives CASSDSSSGANVLTF.

This clone was picked up one time. The CDR3 here is CAWSGDRNADTQYF. The DNA for the CDR3 is TGTGCCTGGAGTGGGGACAGGAATGCGGATACGCAGTATTTT. This chain joins TRBV30 and TRBJ2-3, with 8 positions matching TRBD1. The germline gives CDR1 GTSNPN, CDR2 SVGIG (reference sequence). The CDR3 contains 14 residues. The trim removed 1 base at V and 6 bases at J, leaving 6 bases unmatched.

This clone was observed once. This rearrangement joins TRBV5-1 to TRBJ1-4; 8 bases are a match to TRBD1. V trimming: 3 bases; J trimming: 8 bases; junction bases outside the gene matches: 6. In germline, CDR1 is SGHRS, CDR2 YFSETQ. This CDR3 is built from 14 residues. This chain's CDR3 is CASSWGTGGEKLFF. In nucleotides, the CDR3 is TGCGCCAGCAGCTGGGGGACAGGAGGCGAAAAACTGTTTTTT.

The chain combines TRBV2 with TRBJ2-1, with 11 bases aligning to TRBD2. Losses at the gene ends were 8 bases for V and 5 bases for J; bases not matched to a gene: 2. The CDR3 consists of 13 residues. Looked up from germline, CDR1 is SNHLY and CDR2 is FYNNEI. CDR3 amino acids: CASWGLADNEQFF. CDR3 DNA sequence: TGTGCCAGCTGGGGACTAGCGGACAATGAGCAGTTCTTC. Supplemented by reference TRBV2 and TRBJ2-1, the full variable domain reads EPEVTQTPSHQVTQMGQEVILRCVPISNHLYFYWYRQILGQKVEFLVSFYNNEISEKSEIFDDQFSVERPDGSNFTLKIRSTKLEDSAMYFCASWGLADNEQFFGPGTRLTVL.

The chain combines TRBV2 with TRBJ2-1; 11 nucleotides line up with TRBD1. Looked up from germline, CDR1 is SNHLY and CDR2 is FYNNEI. Trimming took 8 bases from V and 6 from J; bases not matched to a gene: 9. The CDR3 length is 15 residues. The CDR3 here is CASLFRDRGINEQFF. The CDR3 coding sequence is TGTGCCAGCTTATTCCGGGACAGGGGGATCAATGAGCAGTTCTTC.

This chain uses TRBV27 with TRBJ2-1, with D possibly being TRBD2 (6 bases). This CDR3 is 13 amino acids long. Germline V gene lookup returns CDR1 MNHEY and CDR2 SMNVEV (reference sequence). Trimming took 10 bases from V and 2 from J, leaving 12 bases between them. CDR3 in DNA: TGTGCCACCACCGGACTACCCTACAATGAGCAGTTCTTC. Its protein is CATTGLPYNEQFF.

The J gene is TRBJ1-1, the V gene TRBV13; the D is unclear. CDR1 PRHDT and CDR2 FYEKMQ come from the germline V gene (reference sequence). The CDR3 covers 13 residues. V lost 5 bases, J lost 7 bases, and 14 bases lay in between. The CDR3 sequence: CASSGDGRDEAFF. The CDR3 DNA follows: TGTGCCAGCAGCGGGGATGGGAGGGATGAAGCTTTCTTT.

The chain links TRBV11-2 to TRBJ2-2; D is perhaps TRBD2 (6 bases). Germline V gives CDR1 SGHAT, CDR2 FQNNGV. V was trimmed by 1 base and J by 8 bases, leaving 11 bases between them. The CDR3 sequence is 14 residues long. CDR3 loop: CASSLVSGTGELFF. CDR3 DNA: TGTGCCAGCAGCTTAGTTTCGGGGACTGGGGAGCTGTTTTTT.